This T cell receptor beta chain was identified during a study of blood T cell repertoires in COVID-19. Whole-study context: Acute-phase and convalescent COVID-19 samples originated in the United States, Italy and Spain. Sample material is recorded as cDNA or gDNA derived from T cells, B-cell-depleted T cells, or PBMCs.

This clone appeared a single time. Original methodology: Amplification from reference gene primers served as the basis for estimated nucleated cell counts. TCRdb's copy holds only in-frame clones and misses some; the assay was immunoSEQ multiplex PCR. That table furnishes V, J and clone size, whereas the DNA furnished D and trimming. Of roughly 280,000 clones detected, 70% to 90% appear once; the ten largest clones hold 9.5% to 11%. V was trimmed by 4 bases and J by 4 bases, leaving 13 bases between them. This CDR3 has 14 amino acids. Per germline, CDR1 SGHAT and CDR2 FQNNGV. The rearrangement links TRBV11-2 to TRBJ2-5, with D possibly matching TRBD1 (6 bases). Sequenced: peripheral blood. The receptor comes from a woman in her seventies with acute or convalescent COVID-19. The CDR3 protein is CASSSPRGIETQYF. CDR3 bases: TGTGCCAGCAGCTCGCCCAGGGGTATAGAGACCCAGTACTTC.